This TCR beta chain was profiled in a study of blood T cells in healthy people across ages. Whole-study results and caveats: The long-lived group displayed more naive CD4+ cells, plus higher diversity, than the aged donors did. Strong correlation was found linking TCR beta diversity to naive T cell percentage. Leaving the PBMCs unsorted stopped any conclusive comparison of naive versus antigen-experienced cells.

Primed by a sample-barcoded 5' primer and a J-beta primer mix, a second PCR proceeded for roughly 6 to 12 cycles. Each cDNA was tagged by a template-switch adaptor containing 12 random nucleotides. TCRdb fed the 5' RACE reads into MiXCR, producing one record per CDR3 protein. This table holds fewer than 2 million distinct CDR3 sequences, approximately 39% found once. In this sample, this clonotype turned up many times. The antigen remains undetermined. V shed 6 bases, J shed 2 bases, and the junction held 8 bases outside the gene matches. The CDR3 runs to 15 residues. The V gene's germline CDR1 is MDHEN and CDR2 SYDVKM.

Sequences were obtained from blood. This sequence was found in a human donor in good health. This sequence joins TRBV28 and TRBJ2-7; 9 nucleotides align to TRBD1. CDR3 sequence: CASSSPGQGTYEQYF. The CDR3 DNA follows: TGTGCCAGCAGCTCACCGGGACAGGGCACCTACGAGCAGTACTTC.